Presented here are 30 T cell receptor beta chains from one specimen sequenced in a study of CD8 T cells in ankylosing spondylitis. The study's findings and limits: A motif of fewer than ten highly homologous TCR beta variants was seen as apparently characteristic of ankylosing spondylitis blood.

Their recognized antigens are unknown. TCRdb re-called the 5' RACE reads with MiXCR, one entry per CDR3 protein. This sample has fewer than 450,000 distinct CDR3 sequences, with roughly 18% found just once. What was sequenced was blood, either unsorted or a sorted T cell fraction (not recorded which). The source is a male donor with ankylosing spondylitis.

This clonotype was seen at least ten times. This sequence joins TRBV5-1 and TRBJ2-3; 9 bases fit TRBD1. The ends lost 4 bases at V and 3 bases at J; junction bases unmatched: 6. The CDR3 is 15 residues long. Germline-derived CDR1 and CDR2 are SGHRS and YFSETQ. In nucleotides, the CDR3 is TGCGCCAGCAGCCAGGGACAGGGAGGAACAGATACGCAGTATTTT. Protein product: CASSQGQGGTDTQYF.

This clonotype has ten or more counts. For the CDR3, the DNA is TGTGCCAGCAGTAGACGGGGGGCAGACACTGAAGCTTTCTTT. Residues: CASSRRGADTEAFF. The chain has TRBV6-1 and TRBJ1-1; TRBD1 is a possible D gene (6 bases). Between the trimmed V and J ends, which lost 5 bases and 3 bases, there was a span of 13 bases. CDR1 MNHNS and CDR2 SASEGT come from the germline V gene. The CDR3 has 14 residues.

This chain uses TRBV5-1 with TRBJ2-7; TRBD1 is a possible D gene (6 bases). Germline loops: CDR1 SGHRS, CDR2 YFSETQ. V lost 1 base and J 2 bases, leaving 13 bases between the germline ends. The CDR3 is made up of 15 amino acids. This CDR3 is CASSLRPGAAYEQYF. The CDR3 nucleotides are TGCGCCAGCAGCTTGCGACCAGGGGCGGCCTACGAGCAGTACTTC. The entire variable domain, with the rest obtained from reference TRBV5-1 and TRBJ2-7, is as follows: KAGVTQTPRYLIKTRGQQVTLSCSPISGHRSVSWYQQTPGQGLQFLFEYFSETQRNKGNFPGRFSGRQFSNSRSEMNVSTLELGDSALYLCASSLRPGAAYEQYFGPGTRLTVT.

This chain joins TRBV6-1 and TRBJ2-2, with D possibly being TRBD1 (6 bases). Germline V gene data show CDR1 as MNHNS and CDR2 as SASEGT. V gave up 10 bases and J gave up 5 bases, with 17 bases separating them. This CDR3 has 14 amino acids. In DNA form, the CDR3 reads TGTGCCACCTCAGGGGCCTCGGTGACCGGGGAGCTGTTTTTT. Translating it yields CATSGASVTGELFF.

Only a few counts were recorded for this clonotype. V is TRBV7-9 and J is TRBJ1-1, with 7 bases identical to TRBD1. The CDR3 sequence is 13 residues long. V dropped 4 bases and J dropped 11; count of bases not matched to a gene: 10. Germline values: CDR1 SEHNR, CDR2 FQNEAQ (reference sequence). The CDR3 protein is CASSSLKGARAFF. CDR3 sequence (DNA): TGTGCCAGCAGCTCCCTAAAGGGGGCTCGGGCTTTCTTT.

This clonotype has a handful of counts. The chain combines TRBV9 with TRBJ1-6; no clear D gene. The V end lost 6 bases, the J end lost 12 bases, and 25 bases lay between the germline ends. This CDR3 has 16 amino acids. The V gene's germline CDR1 is SGDLS and CDR2 YYNGEE. The CDR3 loop is CASNGLMGVGPGPLHF. The CDR3 region has the DNA TGTGCCAGCAACGGGCTCATGGGCGTTGGACCAGGACCCCTCCACTTT.

As to this clonotype: Its ends do not fully match the called genes, so a read error is possible. The CDR3 coding sequence is TGCAGTGCTAGAGAGCCACTAGCGGGAGGCGCCTACGAACAGTACTTC. This translates into CSAREPLAGGAYEQYF. This chain links TRBV20-1 with TRBJ2-7, with 12 bases that match TRBD2. Germline V gene data show CDR1 as DFQATT and CDR2 as SNEGSKA (reference sequence). This CDR3 comprises 16 residues.

This chain links TRBV6-1 with TRBJ2-3; 10 positions match TRBD2. V shed 6 bases and J 3 bases; nucleotides not matched to a gene: 6. Germline V gene data show CDR1 as MNHNS and CDR2 as SASEGT. This CDR3 is 15 amino acids long. This chain's CDR3 is CASRDSGRRTDTQYF. CDR3 DNA: TGTGCCAGCAGGGATAGCGGGAGGCGGACAGATACGCAGTATTTT.

The rearrangement uses TRBV25-1 and TRBJ2-5, with 14 positions matching TRBD2. The CDR3 is made up of 17 amino acids. The trim removed 1 base at V and 5 bases at J, leaving 6 bases unmatched. Germline CDR1 reads MGHDK; CDR2 reads SYGVNS. The CDR3 is CASSESGTSGGDETQYF. The CDR3 DNA follows: TGTGCCAGCAGTGAATCGGGGACTAGCGGGGGTGATGAGACCCAGTACTTC. Combining the CDR3 with reference TRBV25-1 and TRBJ2-5 gives the whole variable domain EADIYQTPRYLVIGTGKKITLECSQTMGHDKMYWYQQDPGMELHLIHYSYGVNSTEKGDLSSESTVSRIRTEHFPLTLESARPSHTSQYLCASSESGTSGGDETQYFGPGTRLLVL.

This sequence joins TRBV4-3 and TRBJ1-2; D is undetermined. There are 15 residues in the CDR3. Germline V gene lookup returns CDR1 LGHNA and CDR2 YSLEER. V shed 0 bases and J shed 0 bases, with 8 bases lying between them. This CDR3 reads CASSQDLGANYGYTF. Written as DNA, the CDR3 is TGCGCCAGCAGCCAAGATCTGGGAGCTAACTATGGCTACACCTTC.

Only a few counts were recorded for this clonotype. The V gene is TRBV20-1, the J gene TRBJ1-6; the match to TRBD1 covers 7 bases. The junction had 5 bases not matched to a gene; V was cut back by 6 bases and J by 9 bases. CDR1 DFQATT and CDR2 SNEGSKA come from the germline V gene (reference sequence). This CDR3 contains 12 residues. The DNA for the CDR3 is TGCAGTGCCCGGGACAGCGGTTCACCCCTCCACTTT. Encoded protein: CSARDSGSPLHF.

This clonotype occurred many times. The genes are TRBV12-3 or TRBV12-4 and TRBJ1-2; D perhaps matches TRBD1 (6 bases). Trimming pared 5 bases from V and 0 bases from J, leaving 19 bases between. The CDR3 has 17 amino acids. The CDR3 sequence: CASSPRGSTIANYGYTF. DNA for the CDR3: TGTGCCAGCAGTCCAAGGGGGAGTACAATAGCTAACTATGGCTACACCTTC.

This chain uses TRBV6-2 or TRBV6-3 with TRBJ2-2; possible D gene TRBD2, 6 bases. The CDR3 length is 19 residues. V was trimmed by 2 bases and J by 1 base, leaving 20 bases between them. The germline CDR1 and CDR2 sequences are MNHEY and SVGEGT. In nucleotides, the CDR3 is TGTGCCAGCAGTTACGGTTCGCGGGGCAGCTCTAGGAACACCGGGGAGCTGTTTTTT. Amino acids: CASSYGSRGSSRNTGELFF.

This clonotype has a handful of counts. The chain has TRBV20-1 and TRBJ2-3, with D possibly called TRBD1 or TRBD2 (6 bases each). This CDR3 has 15 residues. Germline loops: CDR1 DFQATT, CDR2 SNEGSKA (reference sequence). Between the trimmed V and J ends, which lost 3 bases and 0 bases, there was a span of 13 bases. The CDR3 sequence: CSASLRGPSTDTQYF. For the CDR3, the DNA is TGCAGTGCTAGCCTCCGGGGGCCAAGCACAGATACGCAGTATTTT.

There are a few counts of this clonotype. The chain combines TRBV4-2 with TRBJ2-1, with 9 bases identical to TRBD2. The CDR3 totals 17 residues. The V gene's germline CDR1 is LGHNA and CDR2 YNFKEQ. J lost 7 bases, V lost 0 bases, and 10 bases had no gene match. The CDR3 sequence: CASSQERGGGAPNEQFF. The CDR3, as DNA: TGTGCCAGCAGCCAAGAACGAGGCGGGGGGGCTCCTAATGAGCAGTTCTTC.

J is TRBJ2-2 and V is TRBV6-1; 10 bases align to TRBD2. With 6 bases clipped from V and 4 bases from J, the junction kept 5 bases outside the gene matches. CDR3 length equals 15 residues. CDR1 is MNHNS and CDR2 is SASEGT in the germline V gene. CDR3 DNA sequence: TGTGCCAGCAGGCTAGCGGGAGCGGGCACCGGGGAGCTGTTTTTT. The encoded protein is CASRLAGAGTGELFF.

The V and J genes are TRBV6-2 or TRBV6-3 and TRBJ1-1; D gene uncertain. Germline V gene lookup returns CDR1 MNHEY and CDR2 SVGEGT. The CDR3 runs to 13 residues. V was cut by 6 bases and J by 1 base, with 9 bases left in between. Here the CDR3 reads CASRYTTNTEAFF. DNA of the CDR3: TGTGCCAGCAGATACACTACGAACACTGAAGCTTTCTTT.

This clonotype has only a few counts. This rearrangement joins TRBV4-3 to TRBJ2-1; D gene unclear. Per the germline V gene, CDR1 is LGHNA and CDR2 is YSLEER. The length of the CDR3 is 15 residues. V lost 0 bases, J lost 2 bases, and 8 bases lay in between. CDR3 loop: CASSQDTVPYNEQFF. In DNA, the CDR3 is TGCGCCAGCAGCCAAGATACTGTCCCCTACAATGAGCAGTTCTTC.

This chain links TRBV6-6 with TRBJ1-2; weak D call: TRBD1 (5 bases). Germline CDR1 and CDR2: MNHNY and SVGAGI (reference sequence). CDR3 size: 13 residues. Trimming stripped 7 bases from V and 0 bases from J, with 9 bases between. The CDR3 protein is CASTRQPNYGYTF. In DNA form, the CDR3 reads TGTGCCAGCACGCGACAGCCTAACTATGGCTACACCTTC.

In this sample, this clonotype turned up many times. The chain has TRBV12-3 or TRBV12-4 and TRBJ2-5; 8 bases match TRBD1. V shed 5 bases and J 5 bases; nucleotides not matched to a gene: 16. The CDR3 extends over 17 amino acids. This CDR3 reads CASSADRGLDHGETQYF. The CDR3 DNA follows: TGTGCCAGCAGTGCCGACAGGGGACTGGACCACGGGGAGACCCAGTACTTC.

This clonotype was counted between two and nine times. The chain uses TRBV20-1 and TRBJ1-1; perhaps TRBD1 as D (6 bases). In germline, CDR1 is DFQATT, CDR2 SNEGSKA (reference sequence). The CDR3 extends over 14 amino acids. Trimming removed 8 bases from V and 4 bases from J, with 20 bases in between. CDR3 region: CSFQAGGHVTEAFF. The CDR3 nucleotides are TGCAGTTTCCAGGCGGGGGGGCATGTCACTGAAGCTTTCTTT.

This clonotype appeared a few times. V usage is TRBV12-5 and J usage is TRBJ1-1; no reliable D call. CDR1 LGHNT and CDR2 FRNRAP come from the germline V gene. Trimming left V 6 bases short and J 7 bases short, with 12 bases between. The CDR3 totals 12 residues. CDR3 DNA sequence: TGTGCTAGTGGCCCAGGACGGCTTGAAGCTTTCTTT. Residues: CASGPGRLEAFF.

The J gene is TRBJ2-7, the V gene TRBV28, with TRBD2 identical over 7 bases. This CDR3 contains 16 residues. The trim removed 8 bases at V and 5 bases at J, leaving 18 bases unmatched. Germline V lookup: CDR1 MDHEN, CDR2 SYDVKM. The CDR3: CASPPPGGGGFDEQYF. The CDR3 nucleotides read TGTGCCAGCCCGCCACCCGGTGGGGGGGGGTTTGACGAGCAGTACTTC.

This clonotype was seen a few times. CDR3 protein: CSVGGGANYGYTF. The CDR3 DNA reads as TGCAGCGTTGGGGGGGGGGCGAACTATGGCTACACCTTC. This chain connects TRBV29-1 to TRBJ1-2; weak D call: TRBD1 (6 bases). V was clipped by 4 bases and J by 2 bases, with 11 bases between them. Germline CDR1 reads SQVTM; CDR2 reads ANQGSEA. This CDR3 is 13 amino acids long.

V is TRBV15 and J is TRBJ2-1, with 10 nucleotides matching TRBD2. The CDR3 totals 17 residues. The germline gives CDR1 LNHNV, CDR2 YYDKDF (reference sequence). V gave up 0 bases and J gave up 7 bases; unmatched junction bases: 9. As DNA, the CDR3 is TGTGCCACCAGCAGAGAGGGTATGAGCGGGAGGGCGAATGAGCAGTTCTTC. Protein product: CATSREGMSGRANEQFF.

This clonotype turned up a few times. This chain uses TRBV3-1 with TRBJ1-1; D is perhaps TRBD1 (5 bases). This CDR3 contains 13 residues. Germline lookup yields CDR1 LGHDT and CDR2 YNNKEL (reference sequence). V was clipped by 6 bases and J by 4 bases, with 12 bases between them. The CDR3 sequence: CASRPGSGTEAFF. The DNA of the CDR3 is TGTGCCAGCAGACCAGGGTCGGGCACTGAAGCTTTCTTT. Full variable domain (outside the CDR3, taken from reference TRBV3-1 and TRBJ1-1): DTAVSQTPKYLVTQMGNDKSIKCEQNLGHDTMYWYKQDSKKFLKIMFSYNNKELIINETVPNRFSPKSPDKAHLNLHINSLELGDSAVYFCASRPGSGTEAFFGQGTRLTVV.

CDR3 sequence: CSVEVLQGVAGNTIYF. DNA for the CDR3: TGCAGCGTTGAAGTCCTACAGGGAGTCGCTGGAAACACCATATATTTT. The chain has TRBV29-1 and TRBJ1-3, with D perhaps matching TRBD1 (6 bases). Germline CDR1 and CDR2: SQVTM and ANQGSEA. Trimming cost V 1 base and J 2 bases, with 15 bases left between them. The CDR3 is 16 amino acids. Full variable domain (remainder filled in from reference TRBV29-1 and TRBJ1-3): SAVISQKPSRDICQRGTSLTIQCQVDSQVTMMFWYRQQPGQSLTLIATANQGSEATYESGFVIDKFPISRPNLTFSTLTVSNMSPEDSSIYLCSVEVLQGVAGNTIYFGEGSWLTVV.

The gene calls are TRBV20-1 and TRBJ2-7, with TRBD1 matching 7 bases. The CDR3 contains 12 residues. J gave up 3 bases and V 2 bases, and 1 base lay outside the gene matches. Germline lookup yields CDR1 DFQATT and CDR2 SNEGSKA (reference sequence). The chain's CDR3 is CSARQGVYEQYF. CDR3 bases: TGCAGTGCTAGACAGGGGGTCTACGAGCAGTACTTC.

The chain is built from TRBV19 and TRBJ1-5; no clear D. CDR1 and CDR2 from the germline V gene are LNHDA and SQIVND (reference sequence). CDR3 length equals 12 residues. V lost 7 bases and J lost 7, with 11 bases in between. CDR3 in amino acids: CASTDQRQPQHF. CDR3 in DNA: TGTGCCAGTACCGATCAAAGGCAGCCCCAGCATTTT.

This clonotype was counted only a few times. The DNA for the CDR3 is TGTGCCAGCAGCTTAGGTGATATGAGCAATCAGCCCCAGCATTTT. This gives the protein CASSLGDMSNQPQHF. This chain connects TRBV7-9 to TRBJ1-5, with D uncertain. This CDR3 is 15 amino acids long. CDR1 is SEHNR, CDR2 FQNEAQ, per germline (reference sequence). V was pared by 1 base and J by 1 base, with 8 bases between.